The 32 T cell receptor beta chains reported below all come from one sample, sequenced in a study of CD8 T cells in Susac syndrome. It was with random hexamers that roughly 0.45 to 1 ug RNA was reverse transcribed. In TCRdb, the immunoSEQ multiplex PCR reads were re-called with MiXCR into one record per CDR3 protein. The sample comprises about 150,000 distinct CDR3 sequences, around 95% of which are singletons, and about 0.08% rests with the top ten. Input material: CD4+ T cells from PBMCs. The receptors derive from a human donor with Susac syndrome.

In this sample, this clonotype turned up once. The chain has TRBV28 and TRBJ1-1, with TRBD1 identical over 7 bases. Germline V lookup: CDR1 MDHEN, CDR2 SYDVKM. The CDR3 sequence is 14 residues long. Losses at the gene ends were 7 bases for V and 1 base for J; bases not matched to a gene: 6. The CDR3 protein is CASNTGAKNTEAFF. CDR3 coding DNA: TGTGCCAGCAATACAGGGGCGAAGAACACTGAAGCTTTCTTT. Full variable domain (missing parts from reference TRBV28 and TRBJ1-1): DVKVTQSSRYLVKRTGEKVFLECVQDMDHENMFWYRQDPGLGLRLIYFSYDVKMKEKGDIPEGYSVSREKKERFSLILESASTNQTSMYLCASNTGAKNTEAFFGQGTRLTVV.

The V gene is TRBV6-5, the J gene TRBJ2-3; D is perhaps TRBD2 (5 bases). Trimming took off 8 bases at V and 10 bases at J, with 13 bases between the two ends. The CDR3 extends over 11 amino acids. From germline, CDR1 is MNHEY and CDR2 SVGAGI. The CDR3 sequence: CASSGGLAQYF. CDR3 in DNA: TGTGCCAGCTCGGGCGGGCTAGCGCAGTATTTT.

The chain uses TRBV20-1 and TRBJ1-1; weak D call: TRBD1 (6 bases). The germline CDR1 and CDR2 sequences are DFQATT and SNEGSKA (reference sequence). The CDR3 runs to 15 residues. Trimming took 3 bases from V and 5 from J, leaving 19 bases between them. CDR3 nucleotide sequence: TGCAGTGCTAGTAGGGGGGTCTCCCAGAGTACTGAAGCTTTCTTT. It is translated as CSASRGVSQSTEAFF.

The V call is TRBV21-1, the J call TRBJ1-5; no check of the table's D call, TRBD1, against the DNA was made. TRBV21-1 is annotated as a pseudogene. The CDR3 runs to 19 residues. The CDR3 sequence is CASSKVRTGPLTNDQPQHF. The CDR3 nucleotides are TGTGCCAGCAGCAAAGTACGGACAGGGCCCCTCACCAATGATCAGCCCCAGCATTTT.

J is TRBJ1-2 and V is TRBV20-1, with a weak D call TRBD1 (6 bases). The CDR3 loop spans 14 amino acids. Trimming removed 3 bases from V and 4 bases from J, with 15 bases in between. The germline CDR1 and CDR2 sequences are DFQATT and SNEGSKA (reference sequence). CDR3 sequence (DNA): TGCAGTGCTAGTGGTGCACAGGGCAGCTATGGCTACACCTTC. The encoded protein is CSASGAQGSYGYTF.

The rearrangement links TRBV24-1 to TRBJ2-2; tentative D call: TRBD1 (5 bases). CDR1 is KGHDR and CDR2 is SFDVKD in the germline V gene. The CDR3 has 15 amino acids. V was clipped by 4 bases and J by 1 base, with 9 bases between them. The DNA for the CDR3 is TGTGCCACCAGTGAATCTGACAGGAACACCGGGGAGCTGTTTTTT. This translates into CATSESDRNTGELFF.

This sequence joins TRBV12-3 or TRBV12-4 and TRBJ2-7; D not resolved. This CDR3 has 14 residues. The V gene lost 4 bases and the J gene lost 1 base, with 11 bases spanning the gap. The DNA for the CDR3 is TGTGCCAGCAGTTCCCCCGCGAGATCCTACGAGCAGTACTTC. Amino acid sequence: CASSSPARSYEQYF.

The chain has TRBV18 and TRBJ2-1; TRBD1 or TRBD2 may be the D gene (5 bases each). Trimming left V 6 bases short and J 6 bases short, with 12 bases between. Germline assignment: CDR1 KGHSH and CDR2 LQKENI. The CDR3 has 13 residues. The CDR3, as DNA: TGTGCCAGCTCCCTGAGGGGAGTCAATGAGCAGTTCTTC. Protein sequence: CASSLRGVNEQFF.

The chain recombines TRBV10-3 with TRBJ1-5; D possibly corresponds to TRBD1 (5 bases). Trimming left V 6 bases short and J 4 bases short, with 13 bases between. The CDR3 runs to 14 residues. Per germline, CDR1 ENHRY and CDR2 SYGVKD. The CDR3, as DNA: TGTGCCATCAGCGAGGCAGGGCCTAATCAGCCCCAGCATTTT. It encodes CAISEAGPNQPQHF.

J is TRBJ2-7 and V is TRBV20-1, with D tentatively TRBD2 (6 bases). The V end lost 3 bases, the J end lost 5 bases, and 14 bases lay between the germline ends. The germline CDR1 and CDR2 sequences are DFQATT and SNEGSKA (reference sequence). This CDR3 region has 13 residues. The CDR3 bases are TGCAGTGCTAGGGCCGGGACTGTCGACGAGCAGTACTTC. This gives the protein CSARAGTVDEQYF.

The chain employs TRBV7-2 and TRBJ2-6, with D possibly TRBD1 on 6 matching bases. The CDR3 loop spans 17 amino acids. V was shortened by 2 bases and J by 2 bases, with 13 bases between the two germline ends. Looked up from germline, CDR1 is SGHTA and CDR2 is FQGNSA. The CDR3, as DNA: TGTGCCAGCAGCTTATATCCCCAGGGGACTGGGGCCAACGTCCTGACTTTC. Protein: CASSLYPQGTGANVLTF.

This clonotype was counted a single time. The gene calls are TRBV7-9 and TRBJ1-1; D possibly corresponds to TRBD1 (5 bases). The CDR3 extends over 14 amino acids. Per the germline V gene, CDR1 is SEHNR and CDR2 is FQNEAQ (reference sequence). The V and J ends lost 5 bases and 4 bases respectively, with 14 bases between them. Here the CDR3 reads CASSPGFSLTEAFF. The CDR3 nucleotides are TGTGCCAGCAGCCCAGGGTTCAGTCTCACTGAAGCTTTCTTT.

The CDR3 bases are TGTGCCAGCGGAGCGGGAGGGCACACAGATACGCAGTATTTT. Translating gives CASGAGGHTDTQYF. V and J are TRBV13 and TRBJ2-3; 10 nucleotides line up with TRBD2. V was clipped by 8 bases and J by 2 bases; unmatched bases: 4. The CDR3 spans 14 residues. Germline CDR1 is PRHDT and CDR2 is FYEKMQ (reference sequence).

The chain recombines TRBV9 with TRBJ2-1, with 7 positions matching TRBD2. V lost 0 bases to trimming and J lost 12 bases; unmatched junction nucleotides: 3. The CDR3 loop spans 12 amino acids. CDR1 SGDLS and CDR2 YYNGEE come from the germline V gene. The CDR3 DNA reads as TGTGCCAGCAGCGTAGATGGGGGGGGGCAGTTCTTC. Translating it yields CASSVDGGGQFF.

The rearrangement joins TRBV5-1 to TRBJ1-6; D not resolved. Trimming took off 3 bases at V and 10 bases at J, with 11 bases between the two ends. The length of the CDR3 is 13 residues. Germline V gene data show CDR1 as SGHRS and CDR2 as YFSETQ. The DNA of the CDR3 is TGCGCCAGCAGCTCAGAGACGTTGTCACCCCTCCACTTT. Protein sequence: CASSSETLSPLHF.

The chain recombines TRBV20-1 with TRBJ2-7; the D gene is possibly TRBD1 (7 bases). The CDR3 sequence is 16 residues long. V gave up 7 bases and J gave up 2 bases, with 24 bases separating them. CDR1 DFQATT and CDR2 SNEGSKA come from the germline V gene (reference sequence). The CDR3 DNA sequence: TGCAGTGTGGTGATGGAGGGGGCCCTCCCCACCTACGAGCAGTACTTC. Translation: CSVVMEGALPTYEQYF.

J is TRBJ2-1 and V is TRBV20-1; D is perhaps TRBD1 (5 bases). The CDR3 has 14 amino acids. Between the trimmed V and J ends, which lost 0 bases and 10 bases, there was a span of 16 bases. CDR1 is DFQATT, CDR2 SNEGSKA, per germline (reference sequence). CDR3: CSARDGVGAGEQFF. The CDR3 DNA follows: TGCAGTGCTAGAGATGGAGTCGGAGCAGGGGAGCAGTTCTTC.

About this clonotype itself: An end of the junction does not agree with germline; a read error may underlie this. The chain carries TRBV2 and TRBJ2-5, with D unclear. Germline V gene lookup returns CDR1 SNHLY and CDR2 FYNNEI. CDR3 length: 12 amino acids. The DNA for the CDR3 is TGTGCCAGCAGTGATTTGAAAGATACCCAGTACTTC. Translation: CASSDLKDTQYF.

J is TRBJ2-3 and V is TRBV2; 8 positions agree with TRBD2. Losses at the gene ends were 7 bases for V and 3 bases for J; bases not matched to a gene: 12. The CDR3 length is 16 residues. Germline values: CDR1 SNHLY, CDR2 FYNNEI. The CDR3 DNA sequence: TGTGCCAGCAAAATCGACGCGGGGGGCCTTACAGATACGCAGTATTTT. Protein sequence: CASKIDAGGLTDTQYF.

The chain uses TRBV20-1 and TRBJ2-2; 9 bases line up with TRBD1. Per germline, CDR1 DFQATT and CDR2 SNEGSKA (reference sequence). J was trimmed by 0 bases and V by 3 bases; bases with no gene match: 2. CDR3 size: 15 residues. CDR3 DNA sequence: TGCAGTGCTAGGACAGGGGGTTCGAACACCGGGGAGCTGTTTTTT. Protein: CSARTGGSNTGELFF.

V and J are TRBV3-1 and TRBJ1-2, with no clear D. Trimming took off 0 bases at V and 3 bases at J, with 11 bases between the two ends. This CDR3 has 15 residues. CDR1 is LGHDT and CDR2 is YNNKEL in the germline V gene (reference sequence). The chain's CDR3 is CASSQDSGAHYGYTF. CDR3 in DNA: TGTGCCAGCAGCCAAGATTCGGGAGCCCACTATGGCTACACCTTC.

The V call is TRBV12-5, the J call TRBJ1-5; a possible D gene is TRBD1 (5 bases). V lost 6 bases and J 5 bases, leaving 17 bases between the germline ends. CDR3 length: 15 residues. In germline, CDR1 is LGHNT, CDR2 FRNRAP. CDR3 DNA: TGTGCTAGTGGCCCGGGGTGGGGGATTCATCAGCCCCAGCATTTT. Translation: CASGPGWGIHQPQHF. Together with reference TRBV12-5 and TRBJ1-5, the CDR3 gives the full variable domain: DARVTQTPRHKVTEMGQEVTMRCQPILGHNTVFWYRQTMMQGLELLAYFRNRAPLDDSGMPKDRFSAEMPDATLATLKIQPSEPRDSAVYFCASGPGWGIHQPQHFGDGTRLSIL.

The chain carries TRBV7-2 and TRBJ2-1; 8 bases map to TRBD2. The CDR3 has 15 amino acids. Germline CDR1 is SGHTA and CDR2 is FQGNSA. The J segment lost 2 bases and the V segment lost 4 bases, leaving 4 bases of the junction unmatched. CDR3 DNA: TGTGCCAGCAGCTACGGGGGGGCCCCCTACAATGAGCAGTTCTTC. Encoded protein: CASSYGGAPYNEQFF.

This CDR3 is CASSLDRDYGYTF. In nucleotides, the CDR3 is TGTGCCAGCAGTCTCGACAGGGACTATGGCTACACCTTC. The chain employs TRBV12-3 or TRBV12-4 and TRBJ1-2; TRBD1 aligns across 7 bases. The CDR3 is 13 amino acids. Trimming took 5 bases from V and 3 from J; bases not matched to a gene: 3.

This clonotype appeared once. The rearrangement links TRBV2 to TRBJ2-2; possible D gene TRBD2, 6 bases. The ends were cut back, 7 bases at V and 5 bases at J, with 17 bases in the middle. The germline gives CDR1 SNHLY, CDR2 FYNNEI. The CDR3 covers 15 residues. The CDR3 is CASIPGGARTGELFF. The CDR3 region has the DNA TGTGCCAGCATCCCCGGAGGGGCCAGAACCGGGGAGCTGTTTTTT.

The CDR3 is CSAHPGTNLLMNTEAFF. In DNA form, the CDR3 reads TGCAGCGCACATCCCGGGACAAACTTACTAATGAACACTGAAGCTTTCTTT. The rearrangement links TRBV29-1 to TRBJ1-1; D perhaps matches TRBD1 (6 bases). V dropped 7 bases and J dropped 0 bases, with 24 bases sitting between them. This CDR3 region has 17 residues. The V gene's germline CDR1 is SQVTM and CDR2 ANQGSEA.

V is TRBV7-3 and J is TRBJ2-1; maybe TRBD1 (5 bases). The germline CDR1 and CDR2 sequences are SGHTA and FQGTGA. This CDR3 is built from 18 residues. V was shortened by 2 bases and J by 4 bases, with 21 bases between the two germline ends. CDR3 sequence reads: CASSLSGQVGLGYNEQFF. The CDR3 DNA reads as TGTGCCAGCAGCTTATCCGGACAAGTAGGTCTCGGGTACAATGAGCAGTTCTTC.

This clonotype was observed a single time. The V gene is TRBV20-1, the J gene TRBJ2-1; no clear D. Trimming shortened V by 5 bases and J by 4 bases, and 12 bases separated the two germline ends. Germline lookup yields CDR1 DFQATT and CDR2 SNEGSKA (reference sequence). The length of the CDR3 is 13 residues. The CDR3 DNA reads TGCAGTGCTGGGATACCCAGTTACAATGAGCAGTTCTTC. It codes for CSAGIPSYNEQFF.

The CDR3 loop is CSAKVPGGQGQPQHF. The DNA of the CDR3 is TGCAGTGCTAAGGTCCCAGGGGGCCAGGGTCAGCCCCAGCATTTT. The rearrangement links TRBV20-1 to TRBJ1-5; TRBD1 aligns across 8 bases. This CDR3 spans 15 amino acids. Germline trimming cut 4 bases from V and 6 bases from J; bases unmatched to any gene: 11. Per the germline V gene, CDR1 is DFQATT and CDR2 is SNEGSKA (reference sequence).

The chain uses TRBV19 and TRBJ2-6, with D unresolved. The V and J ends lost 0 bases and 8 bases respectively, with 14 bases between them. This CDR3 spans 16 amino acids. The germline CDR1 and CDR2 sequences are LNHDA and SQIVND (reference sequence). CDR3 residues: CASSIDTLMNTNVLTF. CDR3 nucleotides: TGTGCCAGTAGTATAGACACCTTGATGAATACCAACGTCCTGACTTTC.

CDR3 sequence: CASSQGGTVPYGYTF. CDR3 DNA sequence: TGCGCCAGCAGCCAGGGAGGAACAGTTCCGTATGGCTACACCTTC. The chain combines TRBV4-1 with TRBJ1-2; D is uncertain. The germline CDR1 and CDR2 sequences are MGHRA and YSYEKL. This CDR3 is 15 amino acids long. The V and J ends lost 3 bases and 5 bases respectively, with 16 bases between them.

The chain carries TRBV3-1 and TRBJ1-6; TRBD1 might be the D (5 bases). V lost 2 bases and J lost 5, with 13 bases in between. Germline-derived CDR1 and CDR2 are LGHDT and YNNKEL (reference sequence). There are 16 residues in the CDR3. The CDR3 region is CASSQWWDGDNSPLHF. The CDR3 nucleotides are TGTGCCAGCAGCCAATGGTGGGACGGGGATAATTCACCCCTCCACTTT. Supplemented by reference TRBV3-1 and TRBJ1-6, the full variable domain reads DTAVSQTPKYLVTQMGNDKSIKCEQNLGHDTMYWYKQDSKKFLKIMFSYNNKELIINETVPNRFSPKSPDKAHLNLHINSLELGDSAVYFCASSQWWDGDNSPLHFGNGTRLTVT.